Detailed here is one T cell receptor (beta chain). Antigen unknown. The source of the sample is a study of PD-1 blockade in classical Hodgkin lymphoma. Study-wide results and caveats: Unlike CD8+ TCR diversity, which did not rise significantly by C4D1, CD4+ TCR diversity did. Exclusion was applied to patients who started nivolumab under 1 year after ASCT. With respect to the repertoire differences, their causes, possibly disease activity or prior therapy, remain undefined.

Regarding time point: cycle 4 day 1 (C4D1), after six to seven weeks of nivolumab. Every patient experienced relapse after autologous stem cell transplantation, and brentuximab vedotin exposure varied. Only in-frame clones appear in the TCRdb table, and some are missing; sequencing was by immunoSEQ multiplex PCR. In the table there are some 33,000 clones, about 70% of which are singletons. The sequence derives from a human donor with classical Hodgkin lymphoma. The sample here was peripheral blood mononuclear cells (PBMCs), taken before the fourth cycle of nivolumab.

DNA for the CDR3: TGTGCCAGCATGAAACAGATGCCGGGTGGTGAGCAGTTCTTC. Its protein product is CASMKQMPGGEQFF. The chain couples TRBV6-6 to TRBJ2-1; no reliable D call. The CDR3 is made up of 14 amino acids. Germline CDR1 MNHNY, CDR2 SVGAGI (reference sequence). The V end lost 7 bases, the J end lost 9 bases, and 19 bases lay between the germline ends.